These T cell receptor beta chains were read from a single sample in a study of T-cell reconstitution after alpha-beta-depleted transplantation in children. TCRdb ran MiXCR on the PCR reads and lists one entry per CDR3 protein. Of 200,000 to 250,000 distinct CDR3 sequences in the sample, 25% were seen once. The sample in question was PBMCs, obtained before TCRalphabeta/CD19-depleted stem cell transplant. The source of these receptors is a girl aged 2 to 9 with Fanconi anemia, due to receive a stem cell transplant. Each CDR3 is given with its conserved first and last residue. Fields, in order: D gene, J gene, V gene, clone size, CDR3 DNA, CDR3 protein. A D gene is named only where the DNA matches it firmly. Size tells how often a clone was seen (once, few, many) or the class of an expanded clone, and some rows leave it out.

>TRBD2|TRBJ2-7|TRBV28|few
TGTGCCAGCAGTTCTCCGGGACTAGGGTCCGGGCAGTACTTC
CASSSPGLGSGQYF
>TRBD2|TRBJ2-3|TRBV29-1|many
TGCAGCTCCACCCGGGGACTAGCCTCCGCAGATACGCAGTATTTT
CSSTRGLASADTQYF
>-|TRBJ1-2|TRBV20-1|many
TGCAGTGCTAGAGCCGCTGGGGATTATGGCTACACCTTC
CSARAAGDYGYTF
>-|TRBJ2-2|TRBV29-1|many
TGCAGCGTTGAGGAGGAATTAAACACCGGGGAGCTGTTTTTT
CSVEEELNTGELFF
>TRBD1|TRBJ2-1|TRBV9|many
TGTGCCAGCAGCGTGGACAGGGGGTATGAGCAGTTCTTC
CASSVDRGYEQFF
>TRBD1|TRBJ2-5|TRBV20-1|-
TGCAGTGCTAGTAAGGGGGCTGCAGAGACCCAGTACTTC
CSASKGAAETQYF
>-|TRBJ2-1|TRBV20-1|few
TGCAGTGCTAGACGGGCCCCACGCCATTACGGTGAGCAGTTCTTC
CSARRAPRHYGEQFF
>-|TRBJ1-2|TRBV29-1|many
TGCAGCGTTCTTATCTCAGGGAGGCCTAACTATGGCTACACCTTC
CSVLISGRPNYGYTF
>TRBD1|TRBJ1-5|TRBV28|-
TGTGCCAGCAGTATCTCAGGGGGCGCGGACAATCAGCCCCAGCATTTT
CASSISGGADNQPQHF
>TRBD1|TRBJ1-6|TRBV20-1|few
TGCAGTGCTAGGTCGACAGGGAGAAATTCACCCCTCCACTTT
CSARSTGRNSPLHF
>TRBD2|TRBJ2-3|TRBV29-1|few
TGCAGCGTTGTAAGGCTAGCGGGGGGGCTGGATACGCAGTATTTT
CSVVRLAGGLDTQYF